Below are 4 T cell receptor beta chains sequenced from a single sample in a study of cytomegalovirus exposure and HLA in healthy donors (dated by TCRdb to 2017 to 2019). The protocol used for the library was the immunoSEQ multiplex PCR assay. For the multiplex PCR, a mixture combining 60 forward primers for TCR Vbeta segments and 13 reverse primers for TCR Jbeta segments was used. Held by TCRdb, this immuneACCESS table contains in-frame sequences only and omits some clones. Under half of the omission traces to an unresolved V gene where checked; the cause of the rest is unknown. The sample includes roughly 150,000 clones, with approximately 75% observed a single time. The top ten clones comprise 1.5% to 2% of the sample. The sample was PBMCs. The receptors here all came from a woman between 18 and 29 years old in good health and CMV-seronegative.

The rearrangement links TRBV29-1 to TRBJ2-5; no reliable D call. Trimming stripped 5 bases from V and 2 bases from J, with 12 bases between. The germline CDR1 and CDR2 sequences are SQVTM and ANQGSEA. This CDR3 is 13 amino acids long. The chain's CDR3 is CSVCEASQETQYF. CDR3 sequence (DNA): TGCAGCGTTTGCGAGGCCAGTCAAGAGACCCAGTACTTC.

The chain links TRBV25-1 to TRBJ1-4, with 9 bases aligning to TRBD1. In germline, CDR1 is MGHDK, CDR2 SYGVNS. The CDR3 runs to 18 residues. V trimming: 7 bases; J trimming: 0 bases; junction bases outside the gene matches: 12. CDR3 sequence: CASTQGGQGRATNEKLFF. The CDR3 DNA is TGTGCCAGCACCCAAGGGGGACAGGGCCGGGCAACTAATGAAAAACTGTTTTTT.

The chain recombines TRBV7-3 with TRBJ2-1; possibly TRBD2 for D (5 bases). Germline CDR1 and CDR2: SGHTA and FQGTGA. The V end lost 2 bases, the J end lost 3 bases, and 8 bases lay between the germline ends. CDR3 length: 14 amino acids. CDR3 residues: CASSLLSGYNEQFF. The CDR3 nucleotides are TGTGCCAGCAGCTTATTAAGCGGCTACAATGAGCAGTTCTTC.

V gene TRBV6-1 combines with J gene TRBJ2-3, with D possibly TRBD2 on 6 matching bases. V was clipped by 7 bases and J by 1 base, with 15 bases between them. In germline, CDR1 is MNHNS, CDR2 SASEGT. CDR3 length: 15 amino acids. CDR3 loop: CASTDGSLGTDTQYF. For the CDR3, the DNA is TGTGCCAGCACCGACGGGAGCCTAGGCACAGATACGCAGTATTTT.